This T cell receptor beta chain was sequenced in a study of cytomegalovirus exposure and HLA in healthy donors. 60 Vbeta and 13 Jbeta primers were used in PCR. The method was immunoSEQ multiplex PCR; TCRdb's version includes in-frame clones alone and lacks a portion of them. The table for this sample gives approximately 110,000 clones. Unrecorded immune exposure was likely among donors, who were nominally healthy when sampled. The sequence derives from a young man in good health and CMV-seronegative. Sample: PBMCs.

The DNA of the CDR3 is TGTGCCATCAGTGGACAGAAGGATAACTATGGCTACACCTTC. It yields the protein CAISGQKDNYGYTF. This chain connects TRBV10-3 to TRBJ1-2; a possible D gene is TRBD1 (5 bases). With 4 bases removed from V and 1 base from J, the gap between germline ends came to 10 bases. CDR1 is ENHRY and CDR2 is SYGVKD in the germline V gene. CDR3 length: 14 residues.